This T cell receptor beta chain was sequenced for a study of cytomegalovirus exposure and HLA in healthy donors. Use of 60 Vbeta and 13 Jbeta primers characterized the PCR. Data came from immunoSEQ multiplex PCR; TCRdb stores just in-frame clones and leaves some out. The sample's table shows approximately 200,000 clones. With V trimmed by 1 base and J by 3 bases, 8 bases remained unmatched. Per the germline V gene, CDR1 is SGHNT and CDR2 is YYREEE (reference sequence). This CDR3 is 16 amino acids long. Regarding this clone: The antigen is unknown.

Study outcomes and limitations: Fewer N-insertions (relative to the roughly 670-donor mean) were reportedly seen in an Asian-associated ancestry cluster in a later analysis. Rates of TCR association differed by HLA locus in a later analysis, with DRB1 highest and HLA-C lowest. Most of the TCR beta V segments (in an earlier analysis) were productive either about 90% or about 30% of the time.

V usage is TRBV5-4 and J usage is TRBJ2-3; TRBD1 matches 7 bases. The source material was PBMCs. The clonotype was recovered from a boy aged 5-17 years in good health and CMV-seronegative. The DNA for the CDR3 is TGTGCCAGCAGCTTGCTGACAGGGTGGGGGACAGATACGCAGTATTTT. Translation gives CASSLLTGWGTDTQYF. The full variable domain, with the rest looked up from reference TRBV5-4 and TRBJ2-3, is ETGVTQSPTHLIKTRGQQVTLRCSSQSGHNTVSWYQQALGQGPQFIFQYYREEENGRGNFPPRFSGLQFPNYSSELNVNALELDDSALYLCASSLLTGWGTDTQYFGPGTRLTVL.